The 8 T cell receptor beta chains listed next were all sequenced from one sample in a study of T cell responses to AZD1222 COVID-19 vaccine. Generated by immunoSEQ multiplex PCR, the TCRdb table keeps only in-frame clones and is missing some. The sample has some 180,000 clones, about 89% seen once. This specimen was peripheral blood, taken 28 days after the second AZD1222 dose. Every receptor here comes from an adult who received the AZD1222 COVID-19 vaccine.

The chain is built from TRBV7-8 and TRBJ1-4; D might be TRBD1 (5 bases). V was clipped by 4 bases and J by 7 bases, with 13 bases between them. CDR3 length equals 14 residues. Germline CDR1 and CDR2: SGHVS and FQNEAQ. The CDR3 sequence is CASSSGTGSEKLFF. The CDR3, as DNA: TGTGCCAGCAGCTCAGGGACCGGGAGTGAAAAACTGTTTTTT. The full variable domain, rest sourced from reference TRBV7-8 and TRBJ1-4, is GAGVSQSPRYKVAKRGQDVALRCDPISGHVSLFWYQQALGQGPEFLTYFQNEAQLDKSGLPSDRFFAERPEGSVSTLKIQRTQQEDSAVYLCASSSGTGSEKLFFGSGTQLSVL.

The gene calls are TRBV10-2 and TRBJ2-3; TRBD1 aligns across 7 bases. CDR3 length: 16 residues. In germline, CDR1 is WSHSY, CDR2 SAAADI. The junction had 15 bases not matched to a gene; V was cut back by 8 bases and J by 4 bases. This chain's CDR3 is CASRGQDLRRSDTQYF. CDR3 DNA sequence: TGCGCCAGCCGCGGACAGGACCTCAGACGGTCAGATACGCAGTATTTT.

The chain's CDR3 is CASSLVASWDFSGELFF. The CDR3 DNA sequence: TGCGCCAGCAGCTTGGTCGCCTCCTGGGATTTTAGCGGGGAGCTGTTTTTT. The chain is built from TRBV5-1 and TRBJ2-2; D is uncertain. V was clipped by 0 bases and J by 7 bases, with 19 bases between them. Germline V lookup: CDR1 SGHRS, CDR2 YFSETQ. This CDR3 region has 17 residues. Full variable domain (outside the CDR3, taken from reference TRBV5-1 and TRBJ2-2): KAGVTQTPRYLIKTRGQQVTLSCSPISGHRSVSWYQQTPGQGLQFLFEYFSETQRNKGNFPGRFSGRQFSNSRSEMNVSTLELGDSALYLCASSLVASWDFSGELFFGEGSRLTVL.

The DNA of the CDR3 is TGTGCCAGCTCATTTCCCCGGGACGGAGTTAGGTCACCCCTCCACTTT. It specifies CASSFPRDGVRSPLHF. The V call is TRBV18, the J call TRBJ1-6; D may be TRBD1 (5 bases). From germline, CDR1 is KGHSH and CDR2 LQKENI. Trimming took off 5 bases at V and 10 bases at J, with 21 bases between the two ends. The CDR3 runs to 16 residues.

The chain couples TRBV14 to TRBJ1-2; D is ambiguous. The V end lost 0 bases, the J end lost 5 bases, and 13 bases lay between the germline ends. Germline CDR1 is SGHDN and CDR2 is FVKESK. The CDR3 is 15 amino acids. The CDR3 sequence: CASSQEGKGQYGYTF. The CDR3, as DNA: TGTGCCAGCAGCCAAGAGGGAAAGGGCCAATATGGCTACACCTTC.

The genes are TRBV6-5 and TRBJ1-2; 10 bases fit TRBD1. Germline V lookup: CDR1 MNHEY, CDR2 SVGAGI. Losses at the gene ends were 6 bases for V and 4 bases for J; bases not matched to a gene: 8. CDR3 size: 15 residues. The CDR3 region is CASRTGGGGIYGYTF. The DNA for the CDR3 is TGTGCCAGCAGGACAGGGGGCGGAGGTATCTATGGCTACACCTTC.

The chain couples TRBV19 to TRBJ1-2; a possible D gene is TRBD1 (5 bases). V dropped 6 bases and J dropped 2 bases, with 7 bases sitting between them. CDR3 length: 12 amino acids. The V gene's germline CDR1 is LNHDA and CDR2 SQIVND (reference sequence). The CDR3 region has the DNA TGTGCCAGTAGGGCAGGGAACTATGGCTACACCTTC. Its protein is CASRAGNYGYTF.

V is TRBV10-2 and J is TRBJ1-5; tentatively, D is TRBD1 (6 bases). Germline CDR1 WSHSY, CDR2 SAAADI. Between the trimmed V and J ends, which lost 3 bases and 2 bases, there was a span of 11 bases. CDR3 length: 15 residues. The chain's CDR3 is CASSDSGGGNQPQHF. CDR3 bases: TGCGCCAGCAGTGATTCTGGGGGCGGCAATCAGCCCCAGCATTTT.